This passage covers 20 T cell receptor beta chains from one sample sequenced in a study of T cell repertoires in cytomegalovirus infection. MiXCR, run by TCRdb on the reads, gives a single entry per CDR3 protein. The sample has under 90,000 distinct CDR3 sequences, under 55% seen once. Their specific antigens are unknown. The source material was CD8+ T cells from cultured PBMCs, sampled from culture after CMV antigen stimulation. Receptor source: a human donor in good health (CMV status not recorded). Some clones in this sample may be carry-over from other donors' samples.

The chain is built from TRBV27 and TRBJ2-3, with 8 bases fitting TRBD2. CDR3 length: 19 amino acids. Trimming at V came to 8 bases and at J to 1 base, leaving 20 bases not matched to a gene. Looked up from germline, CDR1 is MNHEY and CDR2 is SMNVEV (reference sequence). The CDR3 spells CASGTSAGVLPYGTDTQYF. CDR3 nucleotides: TGTGCCAGCGGGACTTCAGCGGGAGTATTACCATACGGCACAGATACGCAGTATTTT.

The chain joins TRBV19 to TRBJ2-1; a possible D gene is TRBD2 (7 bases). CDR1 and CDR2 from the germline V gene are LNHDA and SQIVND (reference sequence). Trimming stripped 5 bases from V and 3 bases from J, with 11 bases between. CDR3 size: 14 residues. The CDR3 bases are TGTGCCAGTAGTCCGGGGGGCGACTACAATGAGCAGTTCTTC. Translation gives CASSPGGDYNEQFF.

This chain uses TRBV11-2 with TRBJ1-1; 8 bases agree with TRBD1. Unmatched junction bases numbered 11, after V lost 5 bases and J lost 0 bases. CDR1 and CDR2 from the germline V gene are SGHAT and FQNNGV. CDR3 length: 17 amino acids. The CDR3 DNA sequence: TGTGCCAGCAGCCCATGGGACAGGCAATTAATGAACACTGAAGCTTTCTTT. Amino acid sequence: CASSPWDRQLMNTEAFF.

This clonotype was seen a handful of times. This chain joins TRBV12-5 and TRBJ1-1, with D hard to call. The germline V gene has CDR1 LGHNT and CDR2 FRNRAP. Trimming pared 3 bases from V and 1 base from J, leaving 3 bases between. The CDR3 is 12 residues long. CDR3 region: CASGFENTEAFF. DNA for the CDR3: TGTGCTAGTGGTTTCGAGAACACTGAAGCTTTCTTT.

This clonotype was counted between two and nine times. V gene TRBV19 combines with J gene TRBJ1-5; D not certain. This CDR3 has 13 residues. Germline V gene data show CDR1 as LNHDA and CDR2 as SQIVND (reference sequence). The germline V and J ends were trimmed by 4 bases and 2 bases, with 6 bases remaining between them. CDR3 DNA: TGTGCCAGTAGTAAGGCGGGCAATCAGCCCCAGCATTTT. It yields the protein CASSKAGNQPQHF.

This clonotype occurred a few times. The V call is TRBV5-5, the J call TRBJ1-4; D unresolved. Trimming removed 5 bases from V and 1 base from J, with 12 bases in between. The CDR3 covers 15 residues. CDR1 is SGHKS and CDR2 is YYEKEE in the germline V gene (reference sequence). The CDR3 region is CASRTRPETNEKLFF. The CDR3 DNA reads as TGTGCCAGCAGAACCCGACCGGAAACTAATGAAAAACTGTTTTTT.

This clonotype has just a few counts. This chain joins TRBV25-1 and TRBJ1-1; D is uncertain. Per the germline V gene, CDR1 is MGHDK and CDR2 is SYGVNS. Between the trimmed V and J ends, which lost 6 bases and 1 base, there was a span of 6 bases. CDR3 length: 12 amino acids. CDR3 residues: CASSQPNTEAFF. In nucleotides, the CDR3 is TGTGCCAGCAGCCAACCGAACACTGAAGCTTTCTTT.

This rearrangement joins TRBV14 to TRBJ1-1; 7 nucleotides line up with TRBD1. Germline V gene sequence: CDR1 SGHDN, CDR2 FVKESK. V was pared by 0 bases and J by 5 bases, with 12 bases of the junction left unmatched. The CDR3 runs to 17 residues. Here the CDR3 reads CASSQEGRQGPRTEAFF. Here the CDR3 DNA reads TGTGCCAGCAGCCAAGAGGGAAGACAGGGTCCGAGGACTGAAGCTTTCTTT.

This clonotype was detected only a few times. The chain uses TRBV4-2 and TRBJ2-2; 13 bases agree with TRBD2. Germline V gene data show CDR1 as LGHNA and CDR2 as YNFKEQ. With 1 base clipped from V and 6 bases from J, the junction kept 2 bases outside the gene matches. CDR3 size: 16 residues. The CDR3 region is CASSQGTSGRAGELFF. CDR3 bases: TGTGCCAGCAGCCAAGGGACTAGCGGGAGAGCCGGGGAGCTGTTTTTT.

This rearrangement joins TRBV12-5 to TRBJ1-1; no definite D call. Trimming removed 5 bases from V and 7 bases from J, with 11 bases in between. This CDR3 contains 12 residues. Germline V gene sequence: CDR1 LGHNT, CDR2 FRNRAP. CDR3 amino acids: CASGLRRFEAFF. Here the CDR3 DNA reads TGTGCTAGTGGTCTCCGACGGTTTGAAGCTTTCTTT.

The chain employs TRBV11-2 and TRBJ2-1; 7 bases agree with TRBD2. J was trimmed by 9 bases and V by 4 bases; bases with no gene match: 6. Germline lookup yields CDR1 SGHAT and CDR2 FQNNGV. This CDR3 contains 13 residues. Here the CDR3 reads CASSSGLVGEQFF. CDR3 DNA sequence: TGTGCCAGCAGCTCCGGACTAGTTGGTGAGCAGTTCTTC.

CDR3 DNA: TGTGCCATCAGGGGGACAGAAGGGGACGAGCAGTACTTC. Protein: CAIRGTEGDEQYF. V and J are TRBV10-3 and TRBJ2-7; 7 bases are shared with TRBD1. CDR1 is ENHRY and CDR2 is SYGVKD in the germline V gene. Trimming cost V 6 bases and J 5 bases; bases outside gene matches: 7. The CDR3 spans 13 residues.

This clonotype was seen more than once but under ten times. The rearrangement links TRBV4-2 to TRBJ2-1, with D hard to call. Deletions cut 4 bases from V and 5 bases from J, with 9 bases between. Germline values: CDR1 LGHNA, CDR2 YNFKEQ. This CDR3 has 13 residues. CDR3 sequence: CASSRGPDNEQFF. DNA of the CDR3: TGTGCCAGCAGCCGTGGACCGGACAATGAGCAGTTCTTC.

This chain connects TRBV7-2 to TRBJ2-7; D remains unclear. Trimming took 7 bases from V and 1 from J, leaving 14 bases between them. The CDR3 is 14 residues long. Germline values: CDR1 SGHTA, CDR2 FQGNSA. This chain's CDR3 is CASNSDGSSYEQYF. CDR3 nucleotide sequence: TGTGCCAGCAATAGTGACGGAAGTTCCTACGAGCAGTACTTC.

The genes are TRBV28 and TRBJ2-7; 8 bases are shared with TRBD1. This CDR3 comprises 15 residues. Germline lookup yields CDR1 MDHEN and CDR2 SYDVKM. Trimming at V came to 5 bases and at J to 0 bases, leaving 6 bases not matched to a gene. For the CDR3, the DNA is TGTGCCAGCAGTCTGGACAGGGAGAGCTCCTACGAGCAGTACTTC. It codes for CASSLDRESSYEQYF.

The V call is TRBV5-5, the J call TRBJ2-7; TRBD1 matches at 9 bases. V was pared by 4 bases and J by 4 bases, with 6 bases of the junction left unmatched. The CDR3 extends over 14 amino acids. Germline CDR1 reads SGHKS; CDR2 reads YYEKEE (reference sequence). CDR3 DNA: TGTGCCAGCAGCCATTTGGGACAGGGTTACGAGCAGTACTTC. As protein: CASSHLGQGYEQYF.

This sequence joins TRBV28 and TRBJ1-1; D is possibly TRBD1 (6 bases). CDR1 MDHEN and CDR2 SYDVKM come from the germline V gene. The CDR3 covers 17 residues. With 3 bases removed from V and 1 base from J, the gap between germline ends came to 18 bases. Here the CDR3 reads CASSFRWAGGQNTEAFF. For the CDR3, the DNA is TGTGCCAGCAGTTTTCGCTGGGCGGGGGGCCAGAACACTGAAGCTTTCTTT.

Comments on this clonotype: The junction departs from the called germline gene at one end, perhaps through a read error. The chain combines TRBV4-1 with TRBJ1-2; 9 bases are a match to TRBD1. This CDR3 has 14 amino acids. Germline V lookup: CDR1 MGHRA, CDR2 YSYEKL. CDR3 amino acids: CASSQAGQGSGYTF. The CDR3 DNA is TGTGCCAGCAGCCAGGCGGGACAGGGAAGTGGCTACACCTTC.

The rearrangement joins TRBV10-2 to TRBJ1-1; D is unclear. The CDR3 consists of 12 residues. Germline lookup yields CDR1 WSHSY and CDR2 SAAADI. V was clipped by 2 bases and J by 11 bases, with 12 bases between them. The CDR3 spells CASSENAGLAFF. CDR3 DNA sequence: TGCGCCAGCAGTGAGAATGCTGGTCTGGCTTTCTTT.

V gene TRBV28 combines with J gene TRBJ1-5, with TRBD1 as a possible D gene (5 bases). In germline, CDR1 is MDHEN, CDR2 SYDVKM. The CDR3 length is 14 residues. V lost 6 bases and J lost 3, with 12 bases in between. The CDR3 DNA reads TGTGCCAGCAGATACAGGAAAAACAATCAGCCCCAGCATTTT. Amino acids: CASRYRKNNQPQHF. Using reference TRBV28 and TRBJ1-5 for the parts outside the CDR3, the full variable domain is DVKVTQSSRYLVKRTGEKVFLECVQDMDHENMFWYRQDPGLGLRLIYFSYDVKMKEKGDIPEGYSVSREKKERFSLILESASTNQTSMYLCASRYRKNNQPQHFGDGTRLSIL.